The entry below describes one T cell receptor (beta chain). The antigen is not known. A much more abundant neighbour one base away suggests this may be a read error. Time point: blood at routine non-recurrence follow-up after resection. Whole RNA came from tumor, nontumor lung or frozen PBMC and was sequenced without being sorted. TCRdb independently ran MiXCR on the 5' RACE reads; one entry per CDR3 protein. There are 39,000 or so distinct CDR3 sequences in the sample; approximately 10% occur only once, and approximately 17% lies in the top ten. The CDR3 loop spans 15 amino acids. Germline lookup yields CDR1 SQVTM and CDR2 ANQGSEA. Losses at the gene ends were 1 base for V and 8 bases for J; bases not matched to a gene: 6. This specimen belongs to a study of spatial heterogeneity in lung cancer. At the level of the study: Those follow-up PBMC samples that were available underwent sequencing, at a median interval of approximately 2 years following resection. Findings of the study overall: Ubiquitous expanded tumor TCRs surfaced in blood more at resection than they did at follow-up.

This clonotype was obtained from a female donor with early-stage non-small cell lung cancer. Sequences were derived from PBMCs, sampled at follow-up. This chain joins TRBV29-1 and TRBJ2-3; TRBD2 matches 13 bases. The CDR3 sequence is CSVEALAGGPGTQYF. In DNA, the CDR3 is TGCAGCGTTGAAGCACTAGCGGGGGGGCCGGGTACGCAGTATTTT.